Reported below is one TCR beta chain. The sample comes from a study of early T cells in non-severe SARS-CoV-2 infection. Study-level background: From unsorted whole blood, bulk RNA was sequenced, and the chains remained unpaired.

Unique molecular identifiers were affixed to single, distinct cDNA molecules. TCRdb processed the 5' RACE reads anew with MiXCR; each CDR3 protein has one entry. Of 90,000 to 130,000 distinct CDR3 sequences in the sample, over 10% are singletons; the top ten hold 3.5% to 4%. V was pared by 11 bases and J by 0 bases, with 12 bases between. CDR3 length: 13 residues. Germline CDR1 reads SNHLY; CDR2 reads FYNNEI. The sequences come from whole blood, collected at baseline. The TCR was taken from an adult who was a healthcare worker with PCR-confirmed SARS-CoV-2 infection or an uninfected control (not recorded which). The J gene is TRBJ2-3, the V gene TRBV2, with D unclear. The CDR3 bases are TGTGCCGCCATGAGGTTTAGCACAGATACGCAGTATTTT. Its translation is CAAMRFSTDTQYF.